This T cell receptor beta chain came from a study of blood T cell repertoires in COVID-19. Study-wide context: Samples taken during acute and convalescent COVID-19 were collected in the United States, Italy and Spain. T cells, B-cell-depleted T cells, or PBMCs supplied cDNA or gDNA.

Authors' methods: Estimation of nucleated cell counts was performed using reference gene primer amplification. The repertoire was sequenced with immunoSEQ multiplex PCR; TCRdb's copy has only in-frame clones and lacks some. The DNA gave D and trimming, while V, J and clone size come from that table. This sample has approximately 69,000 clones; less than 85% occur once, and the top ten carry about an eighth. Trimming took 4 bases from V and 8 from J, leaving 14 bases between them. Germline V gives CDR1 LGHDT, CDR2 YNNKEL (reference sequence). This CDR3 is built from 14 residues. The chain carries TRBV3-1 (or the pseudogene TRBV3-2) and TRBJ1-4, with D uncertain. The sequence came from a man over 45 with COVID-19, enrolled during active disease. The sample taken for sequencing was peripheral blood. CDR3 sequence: CASSLLPGEEKLFF. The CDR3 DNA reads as TGTGCCAGCAGCCTGTTGCCGGGAGAAGAAAAACTGTTTTTT.